A single sample is the source of the 30 T cell receptor beta chains below, sequenced in a study of cytomegalovirus exposure and HLA in healthy donors. Researchers ran the PCR with 60 Vbeta and 13 Jbeta primers. Repertoires were generated with immunoSEQ multiplex PCR, while TCRdb's copy carries only in-frame clones and drops some. Seen here are 210,000 or so clones, 70% to 90% observed once, and the top ten hold roughly 0.24%. Sequencing was done on a sample of PBMCs. These receptors were obtained from a girl between 2 and 10 years old in good health and CMV-seronegative.

The chain carries TRBV27 and TRBJ1-6; TRBD1 agrees at 7 bases. Germline V gives CDR1 MNHEY, CDR2 SMNVEV (reference sequence). V gave up 0 bases and J gave up 4 bases; unmatched junction bases: 6. The CDR3 runs 17 residues. The chain's CDR3 is CASSLSTRTGYNSPLHF. For the CDR3, the DNA is TGTGCCAGCAGTTTATCTACCCGGACAGGTTATAATTCACCCCTCCACTTT.

In this sample, this clone turned up once. J is TRBJ2-7 and V is TRBV5-1; TRBD2 agrees at 11 bases. With 0 bases clipped from V and 7 bases from J, the junction kept 6 bases outside the gene matches. This CDR3 has 15 amino acids. Germline lookup yields CDR1 SGHRS and CDR2 YFSETQ. The CDR3 nucleotides are TGCGCCAGCAGCTTGGTACTAGCGGGAGTAGAAGAGCAGTACTTC. Protein sequence: CASSLVLAGVEEQYF.

The chain joins TRBV5-5 to TRBJ2-7; 8 bases agree with TRBD2. The CDR3 totals 16 residues. The germline gives CDR1 SGHKS, CDR2 YYEKEE (reference sequence). V shed 0 bases and J 9 bases; nucleotides not matched to a gene: 14. The DNA for the CDR3 is TGTGCCAGCAGCTTGGCCGACGGGAGGGCCCAGAGGGGGCAGTACTTC. Translated: CASSLADGRAQRGQYF.

The chain carries TRBV27 and TRBJ2-7, with 8 nucleotides matching TRBD2. The CDR3 consists of 16 residues. CDR1 is MNHEY, CDR2 SMNVEV, per germline (reference sequence). With V trimmed by 0 bases and J by 1 base, 5 bases remained unmatched. The CDR3 DNA reads as TGTGCCAGCAGTTTATCGGGACTAGTGAGGTCCTACGAGCAGTACTTC. Translating gives CASSLSGLVRSYEQYF.

The V call is TRBV14, the J call TRBJ2-3; 10 bases are a match to TRBD2. Germline CDR1 and CDR2: SGHDN and FVKESK. J lost 5 bases, V lost 4 bases, and 12 bases had no gene match. The length of the CDR3 is 17 residues. The DNA of the CDR3 is TGTGCCAGCAGCCTAGCGGGAGGTATCCCAGCACAAGATACGCAGTATTTT. Translating gives CASSLAGGIPAQDTQYF.

The chain has TRBV11-2 and TRBJ2-4; possibly TRBD1 for D (5 bases). This CDR3 is built from 12 residues. V shed 6 bases and J shed 9 bases, with 12 bases lying between them. Germline V gene lookup returns CDR1 SGHAT and CDR2 FQNNGV. CDR3 sequence reads: CASSPQGIIQYF. The CDR3 nucleotides read TGTGCCAGCAGTCCTCAGGGAATCATTCAGTACTTC.

The chain couples TRBV6-5 to TRBJ1-2, with D possibly TRBD1 on 6 matching bases. The CDR3 has 14 residues. Between the trimmed V and J ends, which lost 6 bases and 5 bases, there was a span of 16 bases. Germline V CDR1 and CDR2: MNHEY, SVGAGI. DNA of the CDR3: TGTGCCAGCAGGGACCACAGGGAACTTTATGGCTACACCTTC. Amino acids: CASRDHRELYGYTF.

The V and J genes are TRBV4-1 and TRBJ2-1; 7 nucleotides line up with TRBD1. Germline V lookup: CDR1 MGHRA, CDR2 YSYEKL. CDR3 length equals 16 residues. Losses at the gene ends were 0 bases for V and 5 bases for J; bases not matched to a gene: 7. The CDR3 region has the DNA TGCGCCAGCAGCCAAGATCTCAACAGGGGCCACAATGAGCAGTTCTTC. Protein: CASSQDLNRGHNEQFF.

The J gene is TRBJ1-5, the V gene TRBV10-2, with a possible D match to TRBD1 (5 bases). Looked up from germline, CDR1 is WSHSY and CDR2 is SAAADI. V shed 3 bases and J shed 3 bases, with 12 bases lying between them. The CDR3 extends over 15 amino acids. The CDR3 loop reads CASSDGARVNQPQHF. The CDR3 bases are TGCGCCAGCAGTGATGGGGCCAGGGTCAATCAGCCCCAGCATTTT.

The genes are TRBV5-1 and TRBJ2-7; 12 positions match TRBD2. This CDR3 has 15 amino acids. Unmatched junction bases numbered 7, after V lost 3 bases and J lost 6 bases. Germline V gene data show CDR1 as SGHRS and CDR2 as YFSETQ. The CDR3 nucleotides read TGCGCCAGCAGCTATCGGACTAGCGGGGCGGTCGAGCAGTACTTC. This sequence encodes CASSYRTSGAVEQYF. Together with reference TRBV5-1 and TRBJ2-7, the CDR3 gives the full variable domain: KAGVTQTPRYLIKTRGQQVTLSCSPISGHRSVSWYQQTPGQGLQFLFEYFSETQRNKGNFPGRFSGRQFSNSRSEMNVSTLELGDSALYLCASSYRTSGAVEQYFGPGTRLTVT.

The CDR3 DNA is TGTGCCAGCAGTGAATATAGGGGAGGGATGAACACTGAAGCTTTCTTT. Amino acids: CASSEYRGGMNTEAFF. This rearrangement joins TRBV25-1 to TRBJ1-1, with D perhaps matching TRBD1 (5 bases). The germline V gene encodes CDR1 MGHDK and CDR2 SYGVNS. There are 16 residues in the CDR3. Trimming left V 0 bases short and J 0 bases short, with 11 bases between. The full variable domain, rest sourced from reference TRBV25-1 and TRBJ1-1, is EADIYQTPRYLVIGTGKKITLECSQTMGHDKMYWYQQDPGMELHLIHYSYGVNSTEKGDLSSESTVSRIRTEHFPLTLESARPSHTSQYLCASSEYRGGMNTEAFFGQGTRLTVV.

This chain joins TRBV29-1 and TRBJ2-1; maybe TRBD1 (5 bases). The germline V and J ends were trimmed by 4 bases and 0 bases, with 10 bases remaining between them. CDR3 length equals 14 residues. The V gene's germline CDR1 is SQVTM and CDR2 ANQGSEA. The CDR3 DNA reads TGCAGCGTTGTAGGGGCCACCTCCTACAATGAGCAGTTCTTC. Encoded protein: CSVVGATSYNEQFF.

The chain links TRBV2 to TRBJ1-1, with a possible D match to TRBD1 (6 bases). Per germline, CDR1 SNHLY and CDR2 FYNNEI. The V gene lost 5 bases and the J gene lost 6 bases, with 7 bases spanning the gap. The CDR3 consists of 11 residues. The CDR3 reads CASSRTAEAFF. DNA for the CDR3: TGTGCCAGCAGTCGGACAGCTGAAGCTTTCTTT.

V and J are TRBV15 and TRBJ1-1; TRBD1 might be the D (6 bases). Trimming stripped 0 bases from V and 6 bases from J, with 17 bases between. Germline CDR1 and CDR2: LNHNV and YYDKDF (reference sequence). This CDR3 contains 16 residues. The CDR3 DNA sequence: TGTGCCACCAGCAGAGAGGCAGGGGCGCTGGGTTCTGAAGCTTTCTTT. Protein: CATSREAGALGSEAFF.

V and J are TRBV6-1 and TRBJ2-7; 11 bases are shared with TRBD1. Germline V gene lookup returns CDR1 MNHNS and CDR2 SASEGT. The CDR3 is made up of 15 amino acids. Trimming took 6 bases from V and 3 from J; bases not matched to a gene: 7. The chain's CDR3 is CASRTGTGGNYEQYF. The CDR3 bases are TGTGCCAGCAGAACCGGGACAGGGGGGAACTACGAGCAGTACTTC.

V and J are TRBV5-1 and TRBJ1-6; D uncertain. V dropped 2 bases and J dropped 8 bases, with 11 bases sitting between them. CDR1 SGHRS and CDR2 YFSETQ come from the germline V gene. The CDR3 covers 14 residues. The CDR3 DNA is TGCGCCAGCAGCTTACGGGGTTATGATTCACCCCTCCACTTT. Amino acids: CASSLRGYDSPLHF.

The chain joins TRBV19 to TRBJ2-7; no reliable D call. CDR1 is LNHDA, CDR2 SQIVND, per germline (reference sequence). The CDR3 has 14 amino acids. V was trimmed by 3 bases and J by 3 bases, leaving 12 bases between them. CDR3 nucleotide sequence: TGTGCCAGTAGTATTGGTAGTGGTAACTACGAGCAGTACTTC. As protein: CASSIGSGNYEQYF. The full variable domain, its missing parts supplied by reference TRBV19 and TRBJ2-7, is DGGITQSPKYLFRKEGQNVTLSCEQNLNHDAMYWYRQDPGQGLRLIYYSQIVNDFQKGDIAEGYSVSREKKESFPLTVTSAQKNPTAFYLCASSIGSGNYEQYFGPGTRLTVT.

The genes are TRBV6-5 and TRBJ2-1, with 8 nucleotides matching TRBD1. The CDR3 runs 13 residues. Per germline, CDR1 MNHEY and CDR2 SVGAGI. The junction had 12 bases not matched to a gene; V was cut back by 5 bases and J by 15 bases. The CDR3 reads CASSTAGQGIGFF. CDR3 bases: TGTGCCAGCAGTACCGCCGGACAGGGAATAGGGTTCTTC.

This clone was recorded only once. The chain is built from TRBV2 and TRBJ2-6; 10 positions agree with TRBD1. Germline loops: CDR1 SNHLY, CDR2 FYNNEI. The CDR3 is 17 amino acids. The CDR3, as DNA: TGTGCAAGCCGACCGGGACAGGGGAACTCTGGGGCCAACGTCCTGACTTTC. It yields the protein CASRPGQGNSGANVLTF.

The chain couples TRBV29-1 to TRBJ1-1, with D perhaps matching TRBD1 (6 bases). The CDR3 has 13 amino acids. The V gene's germline CDR1 is SQVTM and CDR2 ANQGSEA. V lost 4 bases and J 0 bases, leaving 9 bases between the germline ends. The CDR3 DNA reads TGCAGCGTTGCGGGACACTTGAACACTGAAGCTTTCTTT. Encoded protein: CSVAGHLNTEAFF.

The rearrangement joins TRBV25-1 to TRBJ1-1; no clear D. This CDR3 region has 15 residues. Trimming cost V 1 base and J 3 bases, with 12 bases left between them. Germline V CDR1 and CDR2: MGHDK, SYGVNS. DNA for the CDR3: TGTGCCAGCAGTGAATCTTATTCGGGAGACACTGAAGCTTTCTTT. As protein: CASSESYSGDTEAFF.

The V gene is TRBV15, the J gene TRBJ1-3; possible D gene TRBD1, 6 bases. The V end lost 1 base, the J end lost 0 bases, and 16 bases lay between the germline ends. The CDR3 is made up of 18 amino acids. CDR1 and CDR2 from the germline V gene are LNHNV and YYDKDF (reference sequence). The CDR3, as DNA: TGTGCCACCAGCAGAGGCGCCTCCAGGGGCGGCTCTGGAAACACCATATATTTT. Amino acids: CATSRGASRGGSGNTIYF.

The chain has TRBV4-1 and TRBJ2-7; 7 bases fit TRBD2. Per the germline V gene, CDR1 is MGHRA and CDR2 is YSYEKL. This CDR3 is built from 16 residues. Trimming removed 0 bases from V and 0 bases from J; junction bases left unmatched: 5. The CDR3 DNA follows: TGCGCCAGCAGCCAAGATTCGGGGGGAGGCTCCTACGAGCAGTACTTC. Encoded protein: CASSQDSGGGSYEQYF.

The V gene is TRBV14, the J gene TRBJ2-1; a possible D gene is TRBD2 (6 bases). Deletions cut 2 bases from V and 6 bases from J, with 14 bases between. This CDR3 spans 15 amino acids. Germline CDR1 reads SGHDN; CDR2 reads FVKESK. CDR3 loop: CASSQLTSSGNEQFF. CDR3 coding DNA: TGTGCCAGCAGCCAATTGACTAGTTCGGGCAATGAGCAGTTCTTC.

The chain carries TRBV10-3 and TRBJ2-7; 7 bases match TRBD1. Germline lookup yields CDR1 ENHRY and CDR2 SYGVKD. The CDR3 extends over 13 amino acids. J was trimmed by 6 bases and V by 10 bases; bases with no gene match: 12. CDR3 protein: CATGQGVLSEQYF. CDR3 DNA: TGTGCCACCGGGCAGGGGGTCCTCTCCGAGCAGTACTTC.

The V call is TRBV29-1, the J call TRBJ2-3; 13 bases line up with TRBD2. CDR1 is SQVTM and CDR2 is ANQGSEA in the germline V gene. The CDR3 runs 17 residues. V gave up 1 base and J gave up 3 bases; unmatched junction bases: 7. The CDR3, as DNA: TGCAGCGTTGAAGGAACTAGCGGGAGGGCCAAAACAGATACGCAGTATTTT. It yields the protein CSVEGTSGRAKTDTQYF.

J is TRBJ1-1 and V is TRBV6-1; D is unresolved. The CDR3 extends over 14 amino acids. Trimming pared 1 base from V and 1 base from J, leaving 7 bases between. Per the germline V gene, CDR1 is MNHNS and CDR2 is SASEGT. CDR3 protein: CASSEVPGNTEAFF. The CDR3 coding sequence is TGTGCCAGCAGTGAAGTGCCCGGGAACACTGAAGCTTTCTTT.

V and J are TRBV5-4 and TRBJ2-1, with 8 positions matching TRBD2. Germline V gives CDR1 SGHNT, CDR2 YYREEE (reference sequence). This CDR3 comprises 15 residues. V lost 4 bases to trimming and J lost 5 bases; unmatched junction nucleotides: 8. CDR3 sequence: CASSMWRGVNNEQFF. DNA for the CDR3: TGTGCCAGCAGCATGTGGCGGGGGGTGAACAATGAGCAGTTCTTC.

The chain has TRBV27 and TRBJ2-3, with 9 positions matching TRBD2. Trimming took 2 bases from V and 2 from J; bases not matched to a gene: 8. This CDR3 contains 17 residues. Germline lookup yields CDR1 MNHEY and CDR2 SMNVEV (reference sequence). The CDR3 is CASSLISLAGYTDTQYF. CDR3 in DNA: TGTGCCAGCAGTTTAATTTCACTAGCGGGCTACACAGATACGCAGTATTTT.

The chain has TRBV15 and TRBJ1-6; possible D gene TRBD1, 6 bases. The CDR3 length is 13 residues. Trimming pared 1 base from V and 9 bases from J, leaving 7 bases between. The germline CDR1 and CDR2 sequences are LNHNV and YYDKDF (reference sequence). The CDR3 DNA sequence: TGTGCCACCAGCAGAGTGGGGGCTTCACCCCTCCACTTT. Translating it yields CATSRVGASPLHF.